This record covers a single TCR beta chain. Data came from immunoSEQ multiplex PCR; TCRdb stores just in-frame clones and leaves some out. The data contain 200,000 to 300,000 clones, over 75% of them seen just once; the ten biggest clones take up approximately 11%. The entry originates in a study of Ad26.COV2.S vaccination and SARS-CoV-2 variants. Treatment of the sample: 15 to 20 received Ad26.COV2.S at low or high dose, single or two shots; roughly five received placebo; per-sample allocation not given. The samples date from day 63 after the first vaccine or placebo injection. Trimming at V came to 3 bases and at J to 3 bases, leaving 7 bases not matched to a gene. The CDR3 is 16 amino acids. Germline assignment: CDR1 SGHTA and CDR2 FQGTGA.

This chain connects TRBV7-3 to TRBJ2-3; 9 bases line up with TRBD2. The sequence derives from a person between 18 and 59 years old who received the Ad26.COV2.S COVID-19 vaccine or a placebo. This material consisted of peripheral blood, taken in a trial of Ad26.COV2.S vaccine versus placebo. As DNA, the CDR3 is TGTGCCAGCAGCTTGGAAGCGGGAGGTTGGACAGATACGCAGTATTTT. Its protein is CASSLEAGGWTDTQYF. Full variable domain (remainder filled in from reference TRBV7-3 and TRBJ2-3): GAGVSQTPSNKVTEKGKYVELRCDPISGHTALYWYRQSLGQGPEFLIYFQGTGAADDSGLPNDRFFAVRPEGSVSTLKIQRTERGDSAVYLCASSLEAGGWTDTQYFGPGTRLTVL.